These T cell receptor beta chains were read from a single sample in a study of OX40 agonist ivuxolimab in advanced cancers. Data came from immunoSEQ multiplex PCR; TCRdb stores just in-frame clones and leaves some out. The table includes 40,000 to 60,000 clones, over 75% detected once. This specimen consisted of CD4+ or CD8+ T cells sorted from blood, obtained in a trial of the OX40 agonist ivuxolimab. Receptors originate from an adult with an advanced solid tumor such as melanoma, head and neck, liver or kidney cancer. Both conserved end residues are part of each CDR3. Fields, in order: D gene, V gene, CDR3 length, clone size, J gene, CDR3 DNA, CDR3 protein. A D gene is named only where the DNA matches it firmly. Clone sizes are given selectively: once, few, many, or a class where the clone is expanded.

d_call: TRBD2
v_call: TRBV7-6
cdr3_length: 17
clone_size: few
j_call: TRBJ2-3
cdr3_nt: TGTGCCAGCAGCTTAGCGGGGGGGAGGCTAGCGGCCAATACGCAGTATTTT
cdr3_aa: CASSLAGGRLAANTQYF

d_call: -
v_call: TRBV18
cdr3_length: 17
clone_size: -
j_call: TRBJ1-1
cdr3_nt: TGTGCCAGCTCACCACCAGGGAGTTCGGCCTTGAACACTGAAGCTTTCTTT
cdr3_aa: CASSPPGSSALNTEAFF

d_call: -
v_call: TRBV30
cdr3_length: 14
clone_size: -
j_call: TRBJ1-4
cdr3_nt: TGTGCCTGGAGTGTAGGGGGAAATAATGAAAAACTGTTTTTT
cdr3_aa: CAWSVGGNNEKLFF

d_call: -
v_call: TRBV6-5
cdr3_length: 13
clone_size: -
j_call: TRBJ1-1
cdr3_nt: TGTGCCAGCAGACCAACAGGGAACACTGAAGCTTTCTTT
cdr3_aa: CASRPTGNTEAFF

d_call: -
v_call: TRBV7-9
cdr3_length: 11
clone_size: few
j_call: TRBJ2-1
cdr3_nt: TGTGCCAGCAGCTTGGGCAATGAGCAGTTCTTC
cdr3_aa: CASSLGNEQFF

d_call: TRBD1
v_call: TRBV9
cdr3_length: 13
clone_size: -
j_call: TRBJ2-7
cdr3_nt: TGTGCCAGCAGCGAGGGACAGGGCTACGAGCAGTACTTC
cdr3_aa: CASSEGQGYEQYF

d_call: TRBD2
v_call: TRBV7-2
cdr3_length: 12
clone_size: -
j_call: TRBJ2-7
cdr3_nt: TGTGCCAGCAGCTTAGCCGGGAGGGAGCAGTACTTC
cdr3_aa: CASSLAGREQYF

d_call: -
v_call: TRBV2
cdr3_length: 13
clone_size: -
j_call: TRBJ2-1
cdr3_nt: TGTGCCAGCAGTGATGACCGGTTAAGTGAGCAGTTCTTC
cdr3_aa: CASSDDRLSEQFF

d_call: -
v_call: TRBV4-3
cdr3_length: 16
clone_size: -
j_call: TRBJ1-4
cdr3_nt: TGCGCCAGCAGCCAAGATTATCATGCAACTAATGAAAAACTGTTTTTT
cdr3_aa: CASSQDYHATNEKLFF

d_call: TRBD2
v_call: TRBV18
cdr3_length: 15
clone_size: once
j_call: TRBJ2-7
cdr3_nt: TGTGCCAGCTCACCAGAAAGCGGGATAGCCCACGAGCAGTACTTC
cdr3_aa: CASSPESGIAHEQYF

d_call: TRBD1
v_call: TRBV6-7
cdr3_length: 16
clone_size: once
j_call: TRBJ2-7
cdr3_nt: TGTGCCAGCAGCGCCCCCCTTACAGGGGACGACTACGAGCAGTACTTC
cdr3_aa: CASSAPLTGDDYEQYF

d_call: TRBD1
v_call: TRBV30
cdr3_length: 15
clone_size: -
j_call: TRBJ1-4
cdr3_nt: TGTGCCTGGAGCAGGACAGGGGCCCCGGGTGGGAAACTGTTTTTT
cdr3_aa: CAWSRTGAPGGKLFF

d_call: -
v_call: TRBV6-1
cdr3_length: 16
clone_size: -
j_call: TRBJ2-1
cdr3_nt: TGTGCCAGCAGTGCCCCAAGGGCAGGGGTGAGCAATGAGCAGTTCTTC
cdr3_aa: CASSAPRAGVSNEQFF

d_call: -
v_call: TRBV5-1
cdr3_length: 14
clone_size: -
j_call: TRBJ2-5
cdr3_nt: TGCGCCAGCAGCTCTCCAGGATTACAAGAGACCCAGTACTTC
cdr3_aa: CASSSPGLQETQYF

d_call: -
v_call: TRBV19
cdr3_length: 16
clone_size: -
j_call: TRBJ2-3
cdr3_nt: TGTGCCAGTAGTATTGTCTTTCCCCCAGGTGCAGATACGCAGTATTTT
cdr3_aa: CASSIVFPPGADTQYF

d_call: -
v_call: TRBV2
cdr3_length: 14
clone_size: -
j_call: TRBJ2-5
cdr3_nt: TGTGCCAGCAATATCCTGGCCTCGGAAGAGACCCAGTACTTC
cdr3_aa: CASNILASEETQYF

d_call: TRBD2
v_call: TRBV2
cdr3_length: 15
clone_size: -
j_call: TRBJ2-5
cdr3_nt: TGTGCCAGCAGGGACTCTAGCGGGAGAGAAGAGACCCAGTACTTC
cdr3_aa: CASRDSSGREETQYF

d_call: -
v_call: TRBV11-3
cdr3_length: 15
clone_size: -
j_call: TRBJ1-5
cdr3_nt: TGTGCCAGCAGCCCGCACAGGTTTTGGAATCAGCCCCAGCATTTT
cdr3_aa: CASSPHRFWNQPQHF

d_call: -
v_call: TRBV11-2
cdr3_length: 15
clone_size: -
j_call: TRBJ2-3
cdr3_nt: TGTGCCAGCATCATGCGGGCCGCATCCACAGATACGCAGTATTTT
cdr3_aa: CASIMRAASTDTQYF

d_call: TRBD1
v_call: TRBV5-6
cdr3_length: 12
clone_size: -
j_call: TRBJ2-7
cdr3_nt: TGTGCCAGCAGCTGGGACAGCTACGAGCAGTACTTC
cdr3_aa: CASSWDSYEQYF

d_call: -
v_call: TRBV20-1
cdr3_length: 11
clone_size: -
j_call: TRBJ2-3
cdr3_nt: TGCAGTGCTAGAGCGGCGTCTACGCAGTATTTT
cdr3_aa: CSARAASTQYF

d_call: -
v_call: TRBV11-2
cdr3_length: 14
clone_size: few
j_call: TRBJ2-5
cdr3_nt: TGTGCCAGCAGCTCGCTCGGTGGACAAGAGACCCAGTACTTC
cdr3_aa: CASSSLGGQETQYF

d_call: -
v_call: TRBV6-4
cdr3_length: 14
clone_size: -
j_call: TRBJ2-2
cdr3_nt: TGTGCCAGCAGTGTACAGCGGAACACCGGGGAGCTGTTTTTT
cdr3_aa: CASSVQRNTGELFF

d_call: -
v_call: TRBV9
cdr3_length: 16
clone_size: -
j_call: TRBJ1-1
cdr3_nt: TGTGCCAGCAGCGTTAAGCCGGGTCCCATGAACACTGAAGCTTTCTTT
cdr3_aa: CASSVKPGPMNTEAFF

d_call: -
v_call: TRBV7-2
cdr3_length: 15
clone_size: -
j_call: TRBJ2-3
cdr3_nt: TGTGCCAGCAGCTTAGGGGACCTAAGCACAGATACGCAGTATTTT
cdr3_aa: CASSLGDLSTDTQYF

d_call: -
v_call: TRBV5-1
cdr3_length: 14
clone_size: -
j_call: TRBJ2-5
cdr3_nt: TGCGCCAGCAGCTCCGGACGGCGCCAAGAGACCCAGTACTTC
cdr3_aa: CASSSGRRQETQYF

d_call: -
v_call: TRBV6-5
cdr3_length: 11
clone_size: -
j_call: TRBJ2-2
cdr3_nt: TGTGCCAGCAGCACCACCGGGGAGCTGTTTTTT
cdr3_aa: CASSTTGELFF

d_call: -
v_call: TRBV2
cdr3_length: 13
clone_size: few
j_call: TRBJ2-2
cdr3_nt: TGTGCCAGCACCCGCCGCGGGACCGGGGAGCTGTTTTTT
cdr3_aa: CASTRRGTGELFF

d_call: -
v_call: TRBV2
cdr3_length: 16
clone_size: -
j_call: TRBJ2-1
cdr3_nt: TGTGCCAGCAGTGTAAGGTGGTCTAGCTCCTACAATGAGCAGTTCTTC
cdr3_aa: CASSVRWSSSYNEQFF

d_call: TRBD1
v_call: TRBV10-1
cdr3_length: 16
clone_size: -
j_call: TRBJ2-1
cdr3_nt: TGCGCCAGCAGTCAACTACCGACAGGGGGGTACAATGAGCAGTTCTTC
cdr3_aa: CASSQLPTGGYNEQFF

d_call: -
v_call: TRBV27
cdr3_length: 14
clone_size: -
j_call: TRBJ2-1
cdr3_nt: TGTGCCAGCAGTCACACCAGCTCCTACAATGAGCAGTTCTTC
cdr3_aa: CASSHTSSYNEQFF

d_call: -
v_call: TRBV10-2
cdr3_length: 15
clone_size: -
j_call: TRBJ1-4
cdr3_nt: TGCGCCAGCAGTGAGCCGACATATACTAATGAAAAACTGTTTTTT
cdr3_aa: CASSEPTYTNEKLFF

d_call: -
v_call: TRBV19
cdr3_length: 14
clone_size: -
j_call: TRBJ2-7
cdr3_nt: TGTGCCAGTAGTATAGGCAGCGACTCCTACGAGCAGTACTTC
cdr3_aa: CASSIGSDSYEQYF

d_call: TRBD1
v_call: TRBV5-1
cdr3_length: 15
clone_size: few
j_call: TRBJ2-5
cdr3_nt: TGCGCCAGCAGCGGGACAGGGGGTCGACACGAGACCCAGTACTTC
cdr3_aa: CASSGTGGRHETQYF

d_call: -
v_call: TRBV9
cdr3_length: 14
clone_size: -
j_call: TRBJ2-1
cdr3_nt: TGTGCCAGCAGCGTAAGAGGTAGTTACAATGAGCAGTTCTTC
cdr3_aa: CASSVRGSYNEQFF

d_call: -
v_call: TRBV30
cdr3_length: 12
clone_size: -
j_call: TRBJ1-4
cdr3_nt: TGTGCCTGGAGTGTAGGGTTGAAAAAACTGTTTTTT
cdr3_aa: CAWSVGLKKLFF

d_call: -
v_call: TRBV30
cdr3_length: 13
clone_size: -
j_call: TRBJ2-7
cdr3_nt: TGTGCCTGGAGTGAGGGGCTCCAATATGGGCAGTACTTC
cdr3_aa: CAWSEGLQYGQYF

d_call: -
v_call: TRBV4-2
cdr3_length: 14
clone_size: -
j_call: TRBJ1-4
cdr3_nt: TGTGCCAGCAGCCCCGACTTGGGGAAGGAAAAACTGTTTTTT
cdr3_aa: CASSPDLGKEKLFF

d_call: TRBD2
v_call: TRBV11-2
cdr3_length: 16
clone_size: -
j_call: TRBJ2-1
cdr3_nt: TGTGCCAGCAGGGCTATAGCGGGAGGCTCCTACAATGAGCAGTTCTTC
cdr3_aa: CASRAIAGGSYNEQFF

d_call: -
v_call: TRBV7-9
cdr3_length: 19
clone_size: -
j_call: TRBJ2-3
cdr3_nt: TGTGCCAGCAGCTTAACCTTGGGAGGGGGCAGGGGGAACACAGATACGCAGTATTTT
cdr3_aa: CASSLTLGGGRGNTDTQYF

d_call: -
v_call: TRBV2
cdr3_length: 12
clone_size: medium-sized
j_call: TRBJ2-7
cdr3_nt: TGTGCCAGCAGGGGGGTGGAGTACGAGCAGTACTTC
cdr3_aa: CASRGVEYEQYF

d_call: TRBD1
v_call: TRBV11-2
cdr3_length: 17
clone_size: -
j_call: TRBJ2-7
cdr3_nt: TGTGCCAGCAGCTTAGTTACAACCGGGACAGGGGACGGCGAGCAGTACTTC
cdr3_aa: CASSLVTTGTGDGEQYF